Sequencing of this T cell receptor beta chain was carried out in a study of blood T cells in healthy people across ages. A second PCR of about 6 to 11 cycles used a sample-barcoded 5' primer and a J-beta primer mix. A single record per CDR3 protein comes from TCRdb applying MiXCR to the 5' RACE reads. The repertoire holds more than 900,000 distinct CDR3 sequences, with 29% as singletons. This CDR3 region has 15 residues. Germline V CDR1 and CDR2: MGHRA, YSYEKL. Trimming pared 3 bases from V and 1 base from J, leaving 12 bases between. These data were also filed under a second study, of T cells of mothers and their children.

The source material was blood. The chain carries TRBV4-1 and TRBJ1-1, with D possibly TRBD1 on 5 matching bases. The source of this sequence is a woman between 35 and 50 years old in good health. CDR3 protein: CASSHLGGGNTEAFF. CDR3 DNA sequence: TGCGCCAGCAGCCATTTGGGTGGGGGGAACACTGAAGCTTTCTTT.